Each of the 32 T cell receptor beta chains below was sequenced from the same sample in a study of T cells in localized non-small cell lung cancer. Measured with immunoSEQ multiplex PCR; TCRdb has only the in-frame clones, and not every one. Altogether about 11,000 clones are present, 82% being singletons, with the ten largest covering roughly a fifth. Sample: peripheral blood mononuclear cells, taken before any cancer treatment. These receptors all stem from a female donor of 60 years or more with stage II lung adenocarcinoma.

This chain links TRBV2 with TRBJ2-2; D gene ambiguous. The CDR3 consists of 13 residues. Trimming shortened V by 4 bases and J by 3 bases, and 6 bases separated the two germline ends. CDR1 SNHLY and CDR2 FYNNEI come from the germline V gene. The CDR3 region has the DNA TGTGCCAGCAGTGCTGAGGACACCGGGGAGCTGTTTTTT. Protein product: CASSAEDTGELFF.

The chain has TRBV28 and TRBJ2-7; 9 bases fit TRBD1. The V gene end was trimmed by 4 bases and the J gene end by 3 bases; junction bases not matched to a gene: 4. The CDR3 spans 14 residues. Germline CDR1 reads MDHEN; CDR2 reads SYDVKM. In DNA form, the CDR3 reads TGTGCCAGCAGTTCGACAGGGGGAAACTACGAGCAGTACTTC. Translating it yields CASSSTGGNYEQYF.

The J gene is TRBJ1-1, the V gene TRBV27, with 9 bases fitting TRBD1. The germline CDR1 and CDR2 sequences are MNHEY and SMNVEV (reference sequence). Trimming cost V 5 bases and J 1 base; bases outside gene matches: 11. The CDR3 runs 17 residues. In DNA, the CDR3 is TGTGCCAGCAGTACCCCACAGGGGGCGCGGGGGAACACTGAAGCTTTCTTT. It is translated as CASSTPQGARGNTEAFF.

This chain connects TRBV5-1 to TRBJ2-3; 7 nucleotides align to TRBD1. The junction had 7 bases not matched to a gene; V was cut back by 4 bases and J by 5 bases. Germline V gene sequence: CDR1 SGHRS, CDR2 YFSETQ. The CDR3 loop spans 14 amino acids. As DNA, the CDR3 is TGCGCCAGCAGCCGACAGGGAAAAGGAGATACGCAGTATTTT. This gives the protein CASSRQGKGDTQYF.

The chain is built from TRBV7-2 and TRBJ2-1; 10 positions agree with TRBD1. Trimming took 1 base from V and 12 from J; bases not matched to a gene: 9. Germline V lookup: CDR1 SGHTA, CDR2 FQGNSA. This CDR3 spans 15 amino acids. CDR3 sequence: CASSLGDRGVGGQFF. Here the CDR3 DNA reads TGTGCCAGCAGCTTAGGGGACAGGGGTGTAGGGGGGCAGTTCTTC.

This clone has only a few counts. The chain is built from TRBV4-2 and TRBJ1-1; maybe TRBD1 (5 bases). This CDR3 contains 18 residues. Germline V gene lookup returns CDR1 LGHNA and CDR2 YNFKEQ. The V gene lost 0 bases and the J gene lost 4 bases, with 21 bases spanning the gap. CDR3 nucleotide sequence: TGTGCCAGCAGCCAAGATCGCAGGGCGCCGGGCCCGAGCACTGAAGCTTTCTTT. Its translation is CASSQDRRAPGPSTEAFF.

This rearrangement joins TRBV29-1 to TRBJ1-4; 7 bases map to TRBD1. The CDR3 contains 14 residues. The junction had 7 bases not matched to a gene; V was cut back by 4 bases and J by 5 bases. Germline V lookup: CDR1 SQVTM, CDR2 ANQGSEA. CDR3 in amino acids: CSVGEGTANEKLFF. Here the CDR3 DNA reads TGCAGCGTTGGGGAAGGGACAGCCAATGAAAAACTGTTTTTT.

The J gene is TRBJ2-7, the V gene TRBV11-2; 9 nucleotides match TRBD2. CDR1 and CDR2 from the germline V gene are SGHAT and FQNNGV. The CDR3 consists of 18 residues. After removal of 4 bases from V and 2 bases from J, the junction contained 15 bases not matched to a gene. The DNA for the CDR3 is TGTGCCAGCAGCTCGACGGCGCGTCAGCGGGGGGTGACCTACGAGCAGTACTTC. Protein product: CASSSTARQRGVTYEQYF.

The J gene is TRBJ1-2, the V gene TRBV4-1; D is perhaps TRBD1 (6 bases). The V gene lost 4 bases and the J gene lost 0 bases, with 12 bases spanning the gap. The V gene's germline CDR1 is MGHRA and CDR2 YSYEKL. The CDR3 is 15 amino acids. CDR3 region: CASSPQTGANYGYTF. The CDR3 DNA reads TGCGCCAGCAGCCCCCAGACAGGAGCTAACTATGGCTACACCTTC.

This clone came up a few times. The V gene is TRBV5-1, the J gene TRBJ2-3; a weak D match, TRBD2 (6 bases). The CDR3 is 18 amino acids. V was clipped by 0 bases and J by 2 bases, with 19 bases between them. CDR1 and CDR2 from the germline V gene are SGHRS and YFSETQ. The CDR3 sequence: CASSLAGGRDPDTDTQYF. The CDR3 nucleotides are TGCGCCAGCAGCTTGGCCGGGGGACGGGATCCCGACACAGATACGCAGTATTTT.

This chain links TRBV2 with TRBJ2-7; 11 bases fit TRBD2. V lost 6 bases and J lost 5; bases outside the gene matches: 6. CDR3 length equals 14 residues. Germline-derived CDR1 and CDR2 are SNHLY and FYNNEI. CDR3 nucleotides: TGTGCCAGCAGAGAGGGACTAGCGGTTGACGAGCAGTACTTC. Amino acid sequence: CASREGLAVDEQYF. The full variable domain, completed using reference TRBV2 and TRBJ2-7, is EPEVTQTPSHQVTQMGQEVILRCVPISNHLYFYWYRQILGQKVEFLVSFYNNEISEKSEIFDDQFSVERPDGSNFTLKIRSTKLEDSAMYFCASREGLAVDEQYFGPGTRLTVT.

This clone was picked up one time. The chain links TRBV28 to TRBJ2-4; no clear D gene. Germline V lookup: CDR1 MDHEN, CDR2 SYDVKM. Trimming removed 4 bases at V and 0 bases at J, with 10 bases between. The CDR3 totals 15 residues. CDR3 coding DNA: TGTGCCAGCAGTTCCCCGTTAGGAGCCAAAAACATTCAGTACTTC. It specifies CASSSPLGAKNIQYF. The full variable domain, in which reference TRBV28 and TRBJ2-4 provide the parts outside the CDR3, is DVKVTQSSRYLVKRTGEKVFLECVQDMDHENMFWYRQDPGLGLRLIYFSYDVKMKEKGDIPEGYSVSREKKERFSLILESASTNQTSMYLCASSSPLGAKNIQYFGAGTRLSVL.

The chain has TRBV7-8 and TRBJ2-1, with TRBD2 identical over 11 bases. CDR3 length: 19 amino acids. Trimming removed 1 base from V and 2 bases from J; junction bases left unmatched: 10. CDR1 is SGHVS and CDR2 is FQNEAQ in the germline V gene. In DNA, the CDR3 is TGTGCCAGCAGCTTAGGTACTAGCGGGAGAGTGGCGCCCTACAATGAGCAGTTCTTC. Translating gives CASSLGTSGRVAPYNEQFF.

The chain uses TRBV4-2 and TRBJ2-1; no definite D call. The germline CDR1 and CDR2 sequences are LGHNA and YNFKEQ. This CDR3 contains 15 residues. The V gene lost 0 bases and the J gene lost 5 bases, with 11 bases spanning the gap. This chain's CDR3 is CASSQDLSTNNEQFF. In nucleotides, the CDR3 is TGTGCCAGCAGCCAAGATTTATCTACGAACAATGAGCAGTTCTTC.

The chain employs TRBV7-2 and TRBJ2-7; no firm D call. V lost 1 base and J lost 6, with 19 bases in between. Germline CDR1 is SGHTA and CDR2 is FQGNSA. The CDR3 loop spans 16 amino acids. CDR3 coding DNA: TGTGCCAGCAGCTTAGTAGCTTCGGGTTATCGTCTCGAGCAGTACTTC. Its protein is CASSLVASGYRLEQYF.

The gene calls are TRBV19 and TRBJ2-3; the D gene is possibly TRBD2 (6 bases). The V end lost 9 bases, the J end lost 3 bases, and 16 bases lay between the germline ends. This CDR3 spans 14 amino acids. Per the germline V gene, CDR1 is LNHDA and CDR2 is SQIVND (reference sequence). CDR3 protein: CASRDSLSTDTQYF. Here the CDR3 DNA reads TGTGCCAGCCGGGACTCCCTGTCGACAGATACGCAGTATTTT.

V is TRBV14 and J is TRBJ1-6, with D perhaps matching TRBD1 (6 bases). This CDR3 has 15 residues. Germline lookup yields CDR1 SGHDN and CDR2 FVKESK. V was pared by 4 bases and J by 10 bases, with 17 bases between. The CDR3 nucleotides are TGTGCCAGCAGCCCAGACCCACAGGGTTGGTCACCCCTCCACTTT. Protein product: CASSPDPQGWSPLHF.

The V gene is TRBV7-8, the J gene TRBJ1-2, with 9 bases matching TRBD1. After removal of 2 bases from V and 5 bases from J, the junction contained 6 bases not matched to a gene. This CDR3 is built from 15 residues. CDR1 SGHVS and CDR2 FQNEAQ come from the germline V gene. CDR3 amino acids: CASSLPYGQGYGYTF. The CDR3 DNA sequence: TGTGCCAGCAGCTTACCCTACGGACAGGGGTATGGCTACACCTTC.

The rearrangement joins TRBV5-1 to TRBJ2-5, with TRBD1 matching 8 bases. J gave up 3 bases and V 4 bases, and 8 bases lay outside the gene matches. The CDR3 is made up of 15 amino acids. CDR1 is SGHRS and CDR2 is YFSETQ in the germline V gene. The CDR3 region has the DNA TGCGCCAGCAGCCGTACCGGGACAGGCGAAGAGACCCAGTACTTC. It translates to CASSRTGTGEETQYF.

The rearrangement joins TRBV5-1 to TRBJ2-2, with unresolved D. The CDR3 runs to 15 residues. Germline-derived CDR1 and CDR2 are SGHRS and YFSETQ. V gave up 0 bases and J gave up 2 bases, with 8 bases separating them. This CDR3 is CASSLALPNTGELFF. CDR3 in DNA: TGCGCCAGCAGCTTGGCTCTTCCTAACACCGGGGAGCTGTTTTTT.

This clone occurred a few times. This sequence joins TRBV28 and TRBJ1-5; D may be TRBD1 (5 bases). Trimming left V 5 bases short and J 2 bases short, with 16 bases between. Germline CDR1 and CDR2: MDHEN and SYDVKM. The CDR3 loop spans 16 amino acids. CDR3 nucleotides: TGTGCCAGCAGTCCCGGGACCCTACGGGGCAATCAGCCCCAGCATTTT. It codes for CASSPGTLRGNQPQHF.

This chain uses TRBV28 with TRBJ2-7; 7 bases agree with TRBD2. The CDR3 sequence is 14 residues long. J lost 1 base, V lost 6 bases, and 6 bases had no gene match. Germline V gene data show CDR1 as MDHEN and CDR2 as SYDVKM. The CDR3 is CASSVAGRSYEQYF. For the CDR3, the DNA is TGTGCCAGCAGCGTAGCGGGCAGATCCTACGAGCAGTACTTC.

The J gene is TRBJ2-5, the V gene TRBV28; TRBD2 agrees at 9 bases. CDR1 is MDHEN, CDR2 SYDVKM, per germline. This CDR3 spans 16 amino acids. Trimming cost V 5 bases and J 3 bases; bases outside gene matches: 10. CDR3 coding DNA: TGTGCCAGCAGTATCGCGGGAGGGCACGGCAAAGAGACCCAGTACTTC. This gives the protein CASSIAGGHGKETQYF.

This clone was counted between two and nine times. This sequence joins TRBV2 and TRBJ1-3; D remains unclear. V was clipped by 6 bases and J by 1 base, with 19 bases between them. The CDR3 extends over 17 amino acids. The germline CDR1 and CDR2 sequences are SNHLY and FYNNEI. The CDR3 here is CASRKSSIWESGNTIYF. The DNA of the CDR3 is TGTGCCAGCAGAAAAAGTTCGATCTGGGAATCTGGAAACACCATATATTTT. The variable domain in full, with the rest retrieved from reference TRBV2 and TRBJ1-3, is EPEVTQTPSHQVTQMGQEVILRCVPISNHLYFYWYRQILGQKVEFLVSFYNNEISEKSEIFDDQFSVERPDGSNFTLKIRSTKLEDSAMYFCASRKSSIWESGNTIYFGEGSWLTVV.

This chain joins TRBV28 and TRBJ2-2; maybe TRBD2 (5 bases). Trimming left V 6 bases short and J 4 bases short, with 9 bases between. CDR1 and CDR2 from the germline V gene are MDHEN and SYDVKM. The CDR3 runs 13 residues. CDR3 region: CASREEFTGELFF. The CDR3 DNA follows: TGTGCCAGCAGGGAGGAATTCACCGGGGAGCTGTTTTTT.

This clone was detected a few times. The V gene is TRBV6-1, the J gene TRBJ1-2, with D maybe TRBD1 (6 bases). Trimming removed 1 base from V and 4 bases from J, with 16 bases in between. The CDR3 consists of 16 residues. Per germline, CDR1 MNHNS and CDR2 SASEGT. In DNA, the CDR3 is TGTGCCAGCAGTGAAGGAGGGGGGGGACGGATCTATGGCTACACCTTC. It codes for CASSEGGGGRIYGYTF.

The V and J genes are TRBV7-2 and TRBJ2-3; 10 bases line up with TRBD2. Germline V lookup: CDR1 SGHTA, CDR2 FQGNSA. There are 17 residues in the CDR3. J gave up 1 base and V 3 bases, and 7 bases lay outside the gene matches. CDR3 sequence reads: CASSFIRLAGGTDTQYF. In DNA, the CDR3 is TGTGCCAGCAGCTTCATCCGTCTAGCGGGGGGCACAGATACGCAGTATTTT.

This chain uses TRBV7-8 with TRBJ1-1; no definite D call. Trimming pared 1 base from V and 1 base from J, leaving 7 bases between. The length of the CDR3 is 14 residues. Germline loops: CDR1 SGHVS, CDR2 FQNEAQ. CDR3 bases: TGTGCCAGCAGCTTAGACTATCCGAACACTGAAGCTTTCTTT. Translation gives CASSLDYPNTEAFF.

The chain joins TRBV5-6 to TRBJ1-1; D not certain. Germline V lookup: CDR1 SGHDT, CDR2 YYEEEE. Trimming took off 4 bases at V and 5 bases at J, with 15 bases between the two ends. The CDR3 totals 14 residues. CDR3 sequence: CASSLFTRGTEAFF. DNA of the CDR3: TGTGCCAGCAGCCTATTCACAAGAGGGACTGAAGCTTTCTTT. Using reference TRBV5-6 and TRBJ1-1 for the parts outside the CDR3, the full variable domain is DAGVTQSPTHLIKTRGQQVTLRCSPKSGHDTVSWYQQALGQGPQFIFQYYEEEERQRGNFPDRFSGHQFPNYSSELNVNALLLGDSALYLCASSLFTRGTEAFFGQGTRLTVV.

The DNA of the CDR3 is TGTGCCAGCAGCTTAGAGGGGGCGAACGAAAAACTGTTTTTT. Translated, it gives CASSLEGANEKLFF. The V call is TRBV7-9, the J call TRBJ1-4; 7 positions match TRBD1. The CDR3 has 14 amino acids. Per the germline V gene, CDR1 is SEHNR and CDR2 is FQNEAQ (reference sequence). V trimming: 1 base; J trimming: 8 bases; junction bases outside the gene matches: 4.

V and J are TRBV29-1 and TRBJ1-2; D may be TRBD1 (6 bases). The CDR3 contains 12 residues. CDR1 and CDR2 from the germline V gene are SQVTM and ANQGSEA. V was cut by 7 bases and J by 4 bases, with 13 bases left in between. The CDR3 bases are TGCAGCGGGAAAACAGGGACCTATGGCTACACCTTC. As protein: CSGKTGTYGYTF.

The chain links TRBV9 to TRBJ2-7, with TRBD2 matching 8 bases. This CDR3 region has 14 residues. Germline CDR1 reads SGDLS; CDR2 reads YYNGEE. J was trimmed by 4 bases and V by 0 bases; bases with no gene match: 3. The CDR3 sequence: CASSVGSGGYEQYF. CDR3 nucleotides: TGTGCCAGCAGCGTAGGGTCGGGAGGGTACGAGCAGTACTTC.